Shown below are 22 T cell receptor beta chains from a single sample sequenced in a study of a mutant IDH1 vaccine in newly diagnosed glioma. Sequencing was performed with immunoSEQ multiplex PCR; in TCRdb, only in-frame clones are kept and a portion is missing. The data hold 60,000 to 85,000 clones, with approximately 85% observed a single time. Time point defined: week 23, last vaccination. It was 300 ug of mutant IDH1 20-mer peptide that made up each vaccine dose, given with topical imiquimod. Their cognate antigens are unknown. The sample here was PBMCs, taken from a glioma patient whose treatment included an IDH1 peptide vaccine. Receptor source: a woman aged 50 to 65 with glioma.

The gene calls are TRBV6-9 and TRBJ2-3; either TRBD1 or TRBD2 may supply D (6 bases each). Germline loops: CDR1 MNHGY, CDR2 SVAAGI. Trimming cost V 7 bases and J 2 bases, with 31 bases left between them. This CDR3 is built from 20 residues. In DNA, the CDR3 is TGTGCCAGCAACCGTGTCGGGGGCCGTAGGCAGACGGCTATCACAGATACGCAGTATTTT. It translates to CASNRVGGRRQTAITDTQYF.

The chain joins TRBV2 to TRBJ2-1, with 11 nucleotides matching TRBD2. After removal of 8 bases from V and 2 bases from J, the junction contained 5 bases not matched to a gene. CDR3 length: 15 residues. Germline V gene data show CDR1 as SNHLY and CDR2 as FYNNEI. The CDR3 DNA reads TGTGCCAGCGGATTGACTAGCGGGACCTACAATGAGCAGTTCTTC. Translated, it gives CASGLTSGTYNEQFF.

V gene TRBV7-9 combines with J gene TRBJ2-1, with D possibly being TRBD2 (8 bases). The CDR3 has 18 amino acids. CDR1 is SEHNR and CDR2 is FQNEAQ in the germline V gene (reference sequence). V lost 5 bases to trimming and J lost 6 bases, with 26 bases between them. The CDR3 nucleotides are TGTGCCAGCAGCCCCCCTTACAGGGGACCGGGAGGGGGCAATGAGCAGTTCTTC. Translating it yields CASSPPYRGPGGGNEQFF.

The chain recombines TRBV15 with TRBJ2-2; D uncertain. The V gene lost 3 bases and the J gene lost 7 bases, with 15 bases spanning the gap. The germline V gene has CDR1 LNHNV and CDR2 YYDKDF (reference sequence). The CDR3 has 15 amino acids. The CDR3 here is CATSRVSRSGGELFF. Here the CDR3 DNA reads TGTGCCACCAGCAGGGTCAGCCGTTCGGGCGGGGAGCTGTTTTTT. Drawing the rest from reference TRBV15 and TRBJ2-2, the complete variable domain is DAMVIQNPRYQVTQFGKPVTLSCSQTLNHNVMYWYQQKSSQAPKLLFHYYDKDFNNEADTPDNFQSRRPNTSFCFLDIRSPGLGDTAMYLCATSRVSRSGGELFFGEGSRLTVL.

This chain links TRBV27 with TRBJ1-6; weak D call: TRBD1 (6 bases). Deletions cut 6 bases from V and 8 bases from J, with 17 bases between. Germline CDR1 is MNHEY and CDR2 is SMNVEV (reference sequence). This CDR3 comprises 15 residues. DNA of the CDR3: TGTGCCAGCAGAATCAGAGGGGGGGTCGATTCACCCCTCCACTTT. This gives the protein CASRIRGGVDSPLHF.

This chain connects TRBV19 to TRBJ1-1; D perhaps matches TRBD1 (5 bases). This CDR3 is built from 16 residues. V lost 2 bases and J lost 0, with 13 bases in between. Looked up from germline, CDR1 is LNHDA and CDR2 is SQIVND (reference sequence). The CDR3 sequence is CASSILGGTMNTEAFF. CDR3 sequence (DNA): TGTGCCAGTAGTATACTTGGGGGGACCATGAACACTGAAGCTTTCTTT.

The chain has TRBV6-1 and TRBJ2-2; no firm D call. The CDR3 is 14 amino acids. Trimming stripped 2 bases from V and 7 bases from J, with 11 bases between. Germline CDR1 MNHNS, CDR2 SASEGT. The CDR3 sequence: CASSESLIFGELFF. As DNA, the CDR3 is TGTGCCAGCAGTGAATCCCTTATCTTCGGGGAGCTGTTTTTT.

The chain employs TRBV7-9 and TRBJ2-1; no definite D call. The ends were cut back, 8 bases at V and 1 base at J, with 12 bases in the middle. The germline V gene encodes CDR1 SEHNR and CDR2 FQNEAQ (reference sequence). This CDR3 comprises 14 residues. The CDR3: CASGSLWSYNEQFF. The CDR3 coding sequence is TGTGCCAGCGGCTCTTTATGGTCCTACAATGAGCAGTTCTTC.

This clone was picked up one time. The chain carries TRBV4-2 and TRBJ2-5, with D possibly being TRBD2 (6 bases). Near its end, the DNA agrees better with TRBJ2-7, so the J call may be wrong. The CDR3 is 16 residues long. Germline values: CDR1 LGHNA, CDR2 YNFKEQ. The CDR3 reads CASSQDWSGHLYEQYF. The CDR3 nucleotides read TGTGCCAGCAGCCAAGATTGGAGCGGGCACCTCTACGAGCAGTACTTC.

V and J are TRBV28 and TRBJ2-7, with D unclear. Germline V gene data show CDR1 as MDHEN and CDR2 as SYDVKM. The CDR3 spans 14 residues. Trimming left V 5 bases short and J 0 bases short, with 11 bases between. The CDR3 spells CASSPALSSYEQYF. CDR3 DNA: TGTGCCAGCAGTCCAGCCCTAAGCTCCTACGAGCAGTACTTC.

This clone came up once. The V call is TRBV19, the J call TRBJ1-5; D ambiguous. The CDR3 spans 15 residues. Germline V CDR1 and CDR2: LNHDA, SQIVND (reference sequence). The V gene lost 3 bases and the J gene lost 3 bases, with 12 bases spanning the gap. The CDR3 nucleotides read TGTGCCAGTAGTATTCTAACAGCGAACAATCAGCCCCAGCATTTT. It is translated as CASSILTANNQPQHF.

The J gene is TRBJ2-5, the V gene TRBV29-1; D may be TRBD1 (6 bases). This CDR3 region has 12 residues. V gave up 6 bases and J gave up 10 bases, with 18 bases separating them. Germline values: CDR1 SQVTM, CDR2 ANQGSEA. CDR3 in amino acids: CSVAHNRVFQYF. The CDR3 bases are TGCAGCGTGGCCCATAACAGGGTTTTCCAGTACTTC.

This clone was seen a handful of times. The chain joins TRBV28 to TRBJ1-4, with unresolved D. Per the germline V gene, CDR1 is MDHEN and CDR2 is SYDVKM. The CDR3 runs 13 residues. Trimming pared 8 bases from V and 5 bases from J, leaving 12 bases between. This CDR3 is CASGQGKNEKLFF. The CDR3 bases are TGTGCCAGCGGTCAAGGAAAAAATGAAAAACTGTTTTTT.

The V and J genes are TRBV28 and TRBJ2-7; 7 bases agree with TRBD2. The V segment lost 2 bases and the J segment 0 bases; nucleotides outside the gene matches: 4. The CDR3 runs 15 residues. The germline V gene encodes CDR1 MDHEN and CDR2 SYDVKM. This CDR3 is CASSLAGEFSYEQYF. The CDR3 DNA is TGTGCCAGCAGTTTAGCGGGGGAGTTCTCCTACGAGCAGTACTTC.

The rearrangement joins TRBV5-1 to TRBJ1-1; possible D gene TRBD1, 6 bases. In germline, CDR1 is SGHRS, CDR2 YFSETQ. The CDR3 has 13 amino acids. The ends were cut back, 0 bases at V and 6 bases at J, with 9 bases in the middle. In DNA, the CDR3 is TGCGCCAGCAGCTTGGACAGGGTCTCTGAAGCTTTCTTT. It yields the protein CASSLDRVSEAFF. The full variable domain, rest sourced from reference TRBV5-1 and TRBJ1-1, is KAGVTQTPRYLIKTRGQQVTLSCSPISGHRSVSWYQQTPGQGLQFLFEYFSETQRNKGNFPGRFSGRQFSNSRSEMNVSTLELGDSALYLCASSLDRVSEAFFGQGTRLTVV.

V usage is TRBV5-1 and J usage is TRBJ1-1, with 8 bases identical to TRBD1. CDR3 size: 15 residues. Germline assignment: CDR1 SGHRS and CDR2 YFSETQ. V lost 1 base, J lost 3 bases, and 5 bases stayed unmatched. CDR3 sequence reads: CASSLKTQGDTEAFF. CDR3 nucleotide sequence: TGCGCCAGCAGCTTGAAAACACAGGGGGACACTGAAGCTTTCTTT. Using reference TRBV5-1 and TRBJ1-1 for the parts outside the CDR3, the full variable domain is KAGVTQTPRYLIKTRGQQVTLSCSPISGHRSVSWYQQTPGQGLQFLFEYFSETQRNKGNFPGRFSGRQFSNSRSEMNVSTLELGDSALYLCASSLKTQGDTEAFFGQGTRLTVV.

The V gene is TRBV10-1, the J gene TRBJ2-2; D gene unclear. Between the trimmed V and J ends, which lost 0 bases and 4 bases, there was a span of 6 bases. CDR3 length: 14 residues. The germline V gene has CDR1 WNHNN and CDR2 SYGVQD (reference sequence). Written as DNA, the CDR3 is TGCGCCAGCAGTGAGTCGTATAGCACCGGGGAGCTGTTTTTT. This gives the protein CASSESYSTGELFF.

This sequence joins TRBV5-4 and TRBJ2-7, with D perhaps TRBD1 (6 bases). The CDR3 extends over 14 amino acids. Trimming left V 4 bases short and J 2 bases short, with 13 bases between. Germline V gene lookup returns CDR1 SGHNT and CDR2 YYREEE (reference sequence). CDR3 sequence: CASSTSGQPYEQYF. DNA of the CDR3: TGTGCCAGCAGCACTTCCGGACAGCCCTACGAGCAGTACTTC.

The chain employs TRBV10-3 and TRBJ2-1, with D maybe TRBD2 (6 bases). V was cut by 3 bases and J by 0 bases, with 15 bases left in between. Germline lookup yields CDR1 ENHRY and CDR2 SYGVKD. This CDR3 contains 17 residues. The CDR3 is CAISDRRAPTSYNEQFF. DNA of the CDR3: TGTGCCATCAGTGACCGGAGGGCCCCGACCTCCTACAATGAGCAGTTCTTC.

The rearrangement links TRBV5-4 to TRBJ2-7, with unresolved D. Germline values: CDR1 SGHNT, CDR2 YYREEE (reference sequence). The V end lost 4 bases, the J end lost 1 base, and 6 bases lay between the germline ends. The CDR3 totals 12 residues. The CDR3 here is CASSPDSYEQYF. As DNA, the CDR3 is TGTGCCAGCAGCCCGGATTCCTACGAGCAGTACTTC.

The chain employs TRBV10-3 and TRBJ1-2; D gene unclear. CDR1 is ENHRY and CDR2 is SYGVKD in the germline V gene. V was cut by 2 bases and J by 5 bases, with 6 bases left in between. The CDR3 has 12 residues. The CDR3 DNA follows: TGTGCCATCAGTGAGACACTATATGGCTACACCTTC. This sequence encodes CAISETLYGYTF.

The V and J genes are TRBV5-1 and TRBJ2-5; D might be TRBD2 (5 bases). Near its end, the DNA agrees better with TRBJ2-7, so the J call may be wrong. The CDR3 totals 12 residues. The germline CDR1 and CDR2 sequences are SGHRS and YFSETQ. The chain's CDR3 is CASSLGGLEQYF. The DNA for the CDR3 is TGCGCCAGCAGCTTGGGAGGGCTCGAGCAGTACTTC.